The clone carrying this TCR beta chain occurred a few times. Antigen unknown. This sample was taken from a study of identical twins. Findings and caveats of the study: Carriage of fewer insertions was seen in abundant cord blood beta clonotypes, whereas memory repertoires showed none. The study based its conclusions on cross-sectional statistical analysis and did not follow the same donors. Shared out-of-frame alpha sequences (those common to twins) showed excess low generation probability. Excess sharing between twins was weaker in beta out-of-frame sequences.

TCRdb passed the 5' RACE reads through MiXCR, listing each CDR3 protein once. The sample carries roughly 260,000 distinct CDR3 sequences, more than 12% recorded once. Sequences were obtained from memory (CD45RO+) T cells sorted from blood. The TCR comes from a woman aged 18 to 35 in good health.

CDR3 residues: CASSVAAQQVGIQYF. The CDR3 DNA follows: TGTGCCAGCAGCGTAGCCGCGCAACAGGTTGGCATTCAGTACTTC. V is TRBV9 and J is TRBJ2-4; tentatively, D is TRBD1 (5 bases). Germline V gene lookup returns CDR1 SGDLS and CDR2 YYNGEE. There are 15 residues in the CDR3. Deletions cut 0 bases from V and 9 bases from J, with 16 bases between.